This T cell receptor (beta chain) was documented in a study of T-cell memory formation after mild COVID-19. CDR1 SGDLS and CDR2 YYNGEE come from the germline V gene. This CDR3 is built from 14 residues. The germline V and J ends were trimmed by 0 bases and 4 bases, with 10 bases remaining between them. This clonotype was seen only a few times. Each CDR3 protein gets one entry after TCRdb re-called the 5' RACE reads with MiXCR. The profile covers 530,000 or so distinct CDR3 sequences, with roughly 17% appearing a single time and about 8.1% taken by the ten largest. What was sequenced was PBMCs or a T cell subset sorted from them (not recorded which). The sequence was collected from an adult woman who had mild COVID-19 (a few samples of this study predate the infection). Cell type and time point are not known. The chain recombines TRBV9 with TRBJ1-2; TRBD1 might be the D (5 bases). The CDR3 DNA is TGTGCCAGCAGCGTAGGAGACAGCCTCTATGGCTACACCTTC. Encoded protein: CASSVGDSLYGYTF.